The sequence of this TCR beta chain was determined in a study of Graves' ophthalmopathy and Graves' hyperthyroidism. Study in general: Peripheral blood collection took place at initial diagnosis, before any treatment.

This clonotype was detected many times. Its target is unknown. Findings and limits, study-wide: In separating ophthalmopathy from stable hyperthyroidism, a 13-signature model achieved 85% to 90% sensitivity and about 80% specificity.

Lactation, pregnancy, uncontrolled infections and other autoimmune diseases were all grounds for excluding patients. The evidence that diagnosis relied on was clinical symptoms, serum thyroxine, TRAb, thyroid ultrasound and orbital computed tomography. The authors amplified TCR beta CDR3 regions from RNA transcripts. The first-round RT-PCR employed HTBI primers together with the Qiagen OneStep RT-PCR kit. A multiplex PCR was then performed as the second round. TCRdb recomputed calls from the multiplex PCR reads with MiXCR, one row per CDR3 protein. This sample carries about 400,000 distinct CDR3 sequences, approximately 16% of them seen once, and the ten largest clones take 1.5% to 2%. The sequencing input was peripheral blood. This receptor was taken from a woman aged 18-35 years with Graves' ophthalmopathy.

The CDR3 loop reads CASSPGGQGRWNYGYTF. As DNA, the CDR3 is TGTGCCAGCAGCCCCGGGGGGCAGGGGAGATGGAACTATGGCTACACCTTC. The chain is built from TRBV11-1 and TRBJ1-2; weak D call: TRBD1 (6 bases). There are 17 residues in the CDR3. V lost 5 bases, J lost 2 bases, and 21 bases lay in between. Germline assignment: CDR1 SGHAT and CDR2 FQDESV (reference sequence). Complete variable domain (other parts from reference TRBV11-1 and TRBJ1-2): EAEVAQSPRYKITEKSQAVAFWCDPISGHATLYWYRQILGQGPELLVQFQDESVVDDSQLPKDRFSAERLKGVDSTLKIQPAELGDSAMYLCASSPGGQGRWNYGYTFGSGTRLTVV.